The clone carrying this T cell receptor (beta chain) has just a few counts. Its antigen is currently unknown. The sample belongs to a study of T cells in Graves' hyperthyroidism and ophthalmopathy. Whole-study findings and limits: The majority of expanded thyroid clonotypes above 0.001 also appeared in blood.

Authors of the study amplified TCR beta CDR3 regions from RNA transcripts. Initially, a first-round RT-PCR of the TCR CDR3 employed the HTBI primer set. MiXCR was run by TCRdb on the multiplex PCR reads, yielding one entry per CDR3 protein. The sample has about 320,000 distinct CDR3 sequences, approximately 16% seen once; the top ten hold 33%. The CDR3 is made up of 13 amino acids. The V and J ends lost 7 bases and 4 bases respectively, with 14 bases between them. In germline, CDR1 is SGDLS, CDR2 YYNGEE. The chain has TRBV9 and TRBJ1-1, with a weak D call TRBD1 (5 bases). Sequenced sample: blood. The receptor was isolated from a young man with Graves' hyperthyroidism. CDR3 nucleotides: TGTGCCAGCTCCCGAGAGGGGAGCACTGAAGCTTTCTTT. It yields the protein CASSREGSTEAFF.